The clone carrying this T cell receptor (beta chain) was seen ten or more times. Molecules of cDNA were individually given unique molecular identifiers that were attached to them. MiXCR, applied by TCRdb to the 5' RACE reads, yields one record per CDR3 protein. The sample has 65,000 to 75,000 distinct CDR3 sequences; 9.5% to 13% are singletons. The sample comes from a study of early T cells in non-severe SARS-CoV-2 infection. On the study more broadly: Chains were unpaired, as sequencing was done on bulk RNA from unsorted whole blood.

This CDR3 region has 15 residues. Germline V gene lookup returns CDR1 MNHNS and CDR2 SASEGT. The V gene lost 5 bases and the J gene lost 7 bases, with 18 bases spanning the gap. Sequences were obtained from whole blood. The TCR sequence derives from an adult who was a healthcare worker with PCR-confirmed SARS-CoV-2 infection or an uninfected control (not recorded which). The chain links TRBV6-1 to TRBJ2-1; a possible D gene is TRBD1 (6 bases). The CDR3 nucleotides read TGTGCCAGCAGTATTCCGGGACACCCCGAAAATGAGCAGTTCTTC. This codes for CASSIPGHPENEQFF.